The clone carrying this T cell receptor beta chain was detected once. These data originate in a study of blood T cell repertoires in COVID-19. For the study at large: The United States, Italy and Spain supplied acute and convalescent COVID-19 samples. PBMCs, B-cell-depleted T cells, or T cells provided the cDNA or gDNA that made up the material.

V was pared by 7 bases and J by 1 base, with 16 bases of the junction left unmatched. CDR1 SGHNT and CDR2 YYREEE come from the germline V gene (reference sequence). The CDR3 loop spans 20 amino acids. Original data processing: Nucleated cell number was recorded as an estimate derived from reference gene primer amplification. Profiled with immunoSEQ multiplex PCR; TCRdb holds only in-frame clones, not every one. The DNA gave D and trimming, while V, J and clone size come from that table. This sample has over 200,000 clones, with around 86% found just once. Sequencing input: peripheral blood. The rearrangement joins TRBV5-4 to TRBJ2-6; 11 bases fit TRBD1. The receptor was isolated from a man in his forties who had recovered from COVID-19. CDR3 amino acids: CASLGAMSGQGASGANVLTF. The CDR3 DNA reads as TGTGCCAGCCTGGGGGCTATGAGCGGACAGGGGGCTTCTGGGGCCAACGTCCTGACTTTC.